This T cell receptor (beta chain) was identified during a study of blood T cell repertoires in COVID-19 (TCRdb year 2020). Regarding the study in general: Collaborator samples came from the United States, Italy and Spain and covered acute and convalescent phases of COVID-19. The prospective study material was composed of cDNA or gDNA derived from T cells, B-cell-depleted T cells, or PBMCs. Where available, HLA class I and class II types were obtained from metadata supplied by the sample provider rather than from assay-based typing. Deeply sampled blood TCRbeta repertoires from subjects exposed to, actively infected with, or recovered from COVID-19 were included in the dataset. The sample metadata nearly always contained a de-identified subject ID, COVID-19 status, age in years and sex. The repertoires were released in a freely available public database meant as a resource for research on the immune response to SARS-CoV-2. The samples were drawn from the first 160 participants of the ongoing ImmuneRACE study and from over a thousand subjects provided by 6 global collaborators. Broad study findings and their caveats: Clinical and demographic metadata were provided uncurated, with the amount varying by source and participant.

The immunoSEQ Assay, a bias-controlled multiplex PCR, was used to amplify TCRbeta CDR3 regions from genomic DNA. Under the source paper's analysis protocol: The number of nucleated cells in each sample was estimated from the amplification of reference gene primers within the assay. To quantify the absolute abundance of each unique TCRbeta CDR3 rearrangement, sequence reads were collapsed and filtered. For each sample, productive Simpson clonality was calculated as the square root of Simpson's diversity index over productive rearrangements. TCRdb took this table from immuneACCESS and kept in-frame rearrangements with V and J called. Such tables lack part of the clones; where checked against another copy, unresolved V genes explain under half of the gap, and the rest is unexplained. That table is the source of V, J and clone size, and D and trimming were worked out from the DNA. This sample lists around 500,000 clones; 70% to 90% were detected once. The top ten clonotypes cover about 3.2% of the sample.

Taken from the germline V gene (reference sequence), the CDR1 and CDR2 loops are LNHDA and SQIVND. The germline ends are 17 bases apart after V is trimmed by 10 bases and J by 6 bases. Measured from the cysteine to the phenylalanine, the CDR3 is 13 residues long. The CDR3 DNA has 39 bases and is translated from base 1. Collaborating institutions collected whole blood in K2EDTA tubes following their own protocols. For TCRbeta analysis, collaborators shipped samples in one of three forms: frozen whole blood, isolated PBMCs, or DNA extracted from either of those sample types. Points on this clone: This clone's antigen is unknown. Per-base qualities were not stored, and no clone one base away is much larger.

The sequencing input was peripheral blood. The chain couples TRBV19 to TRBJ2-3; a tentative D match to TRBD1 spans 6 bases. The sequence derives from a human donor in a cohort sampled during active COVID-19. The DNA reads TGTGCCACCTCGGACAGTCCAAGGGATACGCAGTATTTT. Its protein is CATSDSPRDTQYF.